This TCR beta chain was profiled in a study of T cell responses to AZD1222 COVID-19 vaccine. Concerning this clone: The target antigen is unknown.

Trimming removed 4 bases from V and 3 bases from J, with 10 bases in between. The CDR3 loop spans 14 amino acids. Germline V CDR1 and CDR2: MDHEN, SYDVKM. Profiled with immunoSEQ multiplex PCR; TCRdb holds only in-frame clones, not every one. Here the sample spans over 65,000 clones, approximately 90% being singletons. Study observations and caveats: Reports indicate that nearly half of spike-specific TCRs are directed at unmutated variant regions. Among vaccine-associated CD4 TCRs, coverage spanned spike, with dominance at 160-218 and 743-854. Samples come after the peak T cell response, not at day 14. Donors, mostly white British, included more females; clonal diversity was possibly underestimated.

The receptor comes from an adult in good health. The sample in question was peripheral blood, obtained on day 0 of MenACWY control vaccination. The V and J genes are TRBV28 and TRBJ2-1, with D perhaps matching TRBD1 or TRBD2 (6 bases each). DNA of the CDR3: TGTGCCAGCAGTTCGGGGGACAACTACAATGAGCAGTTCTTC. Translated, it gives CASSSGDNYNEQFF.